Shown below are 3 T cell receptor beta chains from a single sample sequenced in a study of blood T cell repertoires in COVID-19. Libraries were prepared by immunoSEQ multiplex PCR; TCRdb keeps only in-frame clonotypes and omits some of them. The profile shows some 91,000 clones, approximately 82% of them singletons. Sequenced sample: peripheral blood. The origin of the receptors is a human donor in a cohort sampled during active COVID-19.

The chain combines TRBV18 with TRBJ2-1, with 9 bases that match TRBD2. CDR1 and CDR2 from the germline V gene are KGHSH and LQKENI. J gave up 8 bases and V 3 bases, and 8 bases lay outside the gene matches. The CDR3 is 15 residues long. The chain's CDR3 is CASSPGLASYDEQFF. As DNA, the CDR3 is TGTGCCAGCTCACCGGGACTAGCCAGTTACGATGAGCAGTTCTTC.

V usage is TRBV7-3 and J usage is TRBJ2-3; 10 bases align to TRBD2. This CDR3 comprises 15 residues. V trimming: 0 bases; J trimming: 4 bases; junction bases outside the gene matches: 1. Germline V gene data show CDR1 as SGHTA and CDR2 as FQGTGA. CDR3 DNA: TGTGCCAGCAGCTTAACAGCGGGAGGGGCAGATACGCAGTATTTT. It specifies CASSLTAGGADTQYF.

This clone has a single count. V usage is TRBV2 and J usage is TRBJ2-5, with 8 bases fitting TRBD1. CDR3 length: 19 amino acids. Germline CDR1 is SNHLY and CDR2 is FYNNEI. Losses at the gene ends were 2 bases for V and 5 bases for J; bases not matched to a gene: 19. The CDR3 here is CASSERGRGRLSRRETQYF. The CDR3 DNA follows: TGTGCCAGCAGTGAAAGGGGCAGGGGGCGCTTGTCAAGGCGGGAGACCCAGTACTTC.